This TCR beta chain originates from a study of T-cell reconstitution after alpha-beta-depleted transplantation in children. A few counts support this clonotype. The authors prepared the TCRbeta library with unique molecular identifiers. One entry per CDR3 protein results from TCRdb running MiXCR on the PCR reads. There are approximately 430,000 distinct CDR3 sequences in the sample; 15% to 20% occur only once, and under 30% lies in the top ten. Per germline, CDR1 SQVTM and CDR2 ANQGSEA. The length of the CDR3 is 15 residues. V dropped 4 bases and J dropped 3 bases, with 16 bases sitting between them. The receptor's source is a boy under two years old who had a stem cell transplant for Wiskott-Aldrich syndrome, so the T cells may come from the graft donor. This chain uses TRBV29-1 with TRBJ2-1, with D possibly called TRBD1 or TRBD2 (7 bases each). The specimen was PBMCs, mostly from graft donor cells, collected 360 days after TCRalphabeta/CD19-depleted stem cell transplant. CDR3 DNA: TGCAGCGTTGCCAGGGGGGGGGCGAGCTACAATGAGCAGTTCTTC. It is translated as CSVARGGASYNEQFF.